What follows are 8 T cell receptor beta chains derived from one specimen sequenced in a study of T cell changes during pregnancy in multiple sclerosis. Assay: immunoSEQ multiplex PCR; the TCRdb copy retains only in-frame clones and omits some. The sample yields tens of thousands of clones, about 94% seen once. The sequencing used peripheral blood, collected in the third trimester of pregnancy. Receptors originate from a female donor with multiple sclerosis, enrolled in a pregnancy study.

The rearrangement joins TRBV6-6 to TRBJ1-1; D is unresolved. This CDR3 is built from 15 residues. Germline V lookup: CDR1 MNHNY, CDR2 SVGAGI (reference sequence). V was clipped by 0 bases and J by 0 bases, with 8 bases between them. CDR3 residues: CASSYSSGMNTEAFF. CDR3 DNA: TGTGCCAGCAGTTACTCCAGCGGCATGAACACTGAAGCTTTCTTT.

This sequence joins TRBV11-2 and TRBJ2-1, with 9 bases aligning to TRBD2. With 5 bases clipped from V and 5 bases from J, the junction kept 16 bases outside the gene matches. The germline gives CDR1 SGHAT, CDR2 FQNNGV. CDR3 size: 18 residues. In nucleotides, the CDR3 is TGTGCCAGCAGCCCGGTAGGTAGCGGGGGTTCCCGACACAATGAGCAGTTCTTC. Translating gives CASSPVGSGGSRHNEQFF.

The chain employs TRBV9 and TRBJ2-2, with 10 bases aligning to TRBD2. The CDR3 is made up of 16 amino acids. The germline V gene has CDR1 SGDLS and CDR2 YYNGEE. The junction had 7 bases not matched to a gene; V was cut back by 4 bases and J by 4 bases. The CDR3 loop reads CASSPKAGGLTGELFF. The CDR3 DNA is TGTGCCAGCAGCCCTAAAGCGGGGGGGCTCACCGGGGAGCTGTTTTTT.

The rearrangement joins TRBV5-5 to TRBJ1-2; D is possibly TRBD1 (6 bases). From germline, CDR1 is SGHKS and CDR2 YYEKEE (reference sequence). This CDR3 is 18 amino acids long. V lost 2 bases and J lost 5, with 25 bases in between. This chain's CDR3 is CASSFDGGRPNGYYGYTF. CDR3 DNA sequence: TGTGCCAGCAGCTTTGACGGGGGGCGCCCCAATGGCTATTATGGCTACACCTTC.

Here the CDR3 reads CASKNSYEQYF. DNA of the CDR3: TGTGCCAGCAAGAACAGCTACGAGCAGTACTTC. V is TRBV5-5 and J is TRBJ2-7; D not certain. The germline gives CDR1 SGHKS, CDR2 YYEKEE (reference sequence). This CDR3 is built from 11 residues. Trimming took 6 bases from V and 3 from J, leaving 7 bases between them.

CDR3 in amino acids: CASSTGTGNYGYTF. The CDR3 coding sequence is TGTGCCAGCAGCACCGGGACAGGGAACTATGGCTACACCTTC. The chain combines TRBV11-2 with TRBJ1-2; 9 bases are shared with TRBD1. J gave up 2 bases and V 5 bases, and 3 bases lay outside the gene matches. The CDR3 is made up of 14 amino acids. Germline V gene lookup returns CDR1 SGHAT and CDR2 FQNNGV.

The V and J genes are TRBV25-1 and TRBJ1-3, with D perhaps TRBD1 (6 bases). Germline assignment: CDR1 MGHDK and CDR2 SYGVNS. This CDR3 is built from 13 residues. Trimming removed 7 bases from V and 2 bases from J, with 9 bases in between. CDR3: CASTGTTGNTIYF. The CDR3 nucleotides read TGTGCCAGCACCGGGACAACTGGAAACACCATATATTTT.

The chain uses TRBV5-5 and TRBJ2-7; D is uncertain. The germline CDR1 and CDR2 sequences are SGHKS and YYEKEE (reference sequence). This CDR3 comprises 12 residues. The V gene lost 0 bases and the J gene lost 6 bases, with 7 bases spanning the gap. CDR3 bases: TGTGCCAGCAGCTTGGAATCCCGCGAGCAGTACTTC. This sequence encodes CASSLESREQYF.